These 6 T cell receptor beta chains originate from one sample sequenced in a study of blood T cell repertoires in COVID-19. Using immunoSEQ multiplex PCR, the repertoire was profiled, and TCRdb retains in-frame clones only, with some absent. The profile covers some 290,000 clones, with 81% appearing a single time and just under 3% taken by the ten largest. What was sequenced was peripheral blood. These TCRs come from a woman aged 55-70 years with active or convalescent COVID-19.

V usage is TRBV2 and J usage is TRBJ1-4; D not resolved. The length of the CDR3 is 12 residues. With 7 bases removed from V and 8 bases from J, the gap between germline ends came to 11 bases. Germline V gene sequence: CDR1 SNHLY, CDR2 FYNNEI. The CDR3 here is CASTAGGEKLFF. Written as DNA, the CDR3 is TGTGCCAGCACGGCGGGTGGGGAAAAACTGTTTTTT. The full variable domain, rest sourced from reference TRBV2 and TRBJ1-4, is EPEVTQTPSHQVTQMGQEVILRCVPISNHLYFYWYRQILGQKVEFLVSFYNNEISEKSEIFDDQFSVERPDGSNFTLKIRSTKLEDSAMYFCASTAGGEKLFFGSGTQLSVL.

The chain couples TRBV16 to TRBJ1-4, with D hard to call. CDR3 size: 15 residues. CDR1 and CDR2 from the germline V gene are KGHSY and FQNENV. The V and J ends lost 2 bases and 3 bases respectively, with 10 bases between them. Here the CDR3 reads CASSQDGRSNEKLFF. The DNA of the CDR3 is TGTGCCAGCAGCCAAGACGGGAGGTCTAATGAAAAACTGTTTTTT. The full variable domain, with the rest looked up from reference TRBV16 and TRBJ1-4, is GEEVAQTPKHLVRGEGQKAKLYCAPIKGHSYVFWYQQVLKNEFKFLISFQNENVFDETGMPKERFSAKCLPNSPCSLEIQATKLEDSAVYFCASSQDGRSNEKLFFGSGTQLSVL.

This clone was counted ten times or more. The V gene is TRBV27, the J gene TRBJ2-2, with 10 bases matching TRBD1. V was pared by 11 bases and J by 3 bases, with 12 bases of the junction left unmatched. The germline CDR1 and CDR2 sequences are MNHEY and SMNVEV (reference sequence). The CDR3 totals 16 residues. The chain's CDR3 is CALRYSGQGDTGELFF. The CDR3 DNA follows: TGTGCCCTCCGGTACTCTGGACAGGGGGACACCGGGGAGCTGTTTTTT.

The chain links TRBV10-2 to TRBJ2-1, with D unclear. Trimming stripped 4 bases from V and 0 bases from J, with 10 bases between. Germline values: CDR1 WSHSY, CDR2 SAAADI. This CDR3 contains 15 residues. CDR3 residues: CASSVYLSSYNEQFF. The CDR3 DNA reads TGCGCCAGCAGTGTTTACCTAAGCTCCTACAATGAGCAGTTCTTC.

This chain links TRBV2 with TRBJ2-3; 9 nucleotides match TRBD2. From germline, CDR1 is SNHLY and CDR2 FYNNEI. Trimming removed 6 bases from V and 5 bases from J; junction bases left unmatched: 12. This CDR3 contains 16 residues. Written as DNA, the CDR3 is TGTGCCAGCAGCCGATCAGCGGGGGGAAAATTAGATACGCAGTATTTT. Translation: CASSRSAGGKLDTQYF.

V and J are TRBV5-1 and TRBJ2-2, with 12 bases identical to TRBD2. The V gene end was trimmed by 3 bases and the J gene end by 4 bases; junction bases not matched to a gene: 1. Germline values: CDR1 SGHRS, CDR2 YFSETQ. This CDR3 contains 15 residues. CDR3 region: CASSWTSGATGELFF. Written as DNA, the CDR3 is TGCGCCAGCAGCTGGACTAGCGGGGCCACCGGGGAGCTGTTTTTT.